The 24 T cell receptor beta chains below come from one sample, sequenced in a study of blood T cell repertoires in COVID-19 (dated by TCRdb to 2019 to 2021). Receptor amplification or capture employed the immunoSEQ multiplex PCR assay. TCRdb re-hosts the immuneACCESS table, in-frame sequences only. Its copies lack some clones; in the studies checked, an unresolved V gene accounts for under half of them, and the cause for the rest is not known. A total of about 400,000 clones appear in this sample, over 85% of them only once. The top ten constitute about 1.8% of the sample. Source material: PBMCs or T cells enriched from blood (not recorded which). Source of these receptors: a woman aged 30 to 39 who had recovered from COVID-19.

The chain is built from TRBV11-2 and TRBJ1-3, with TRBD1 as a possible D gene (6 bases). The CDR3 loop spans 14 amino acids. V was clipped by 7 bases and J by 9 bases, with 19 bases between them. Germline CDR1 reads SGHAT; CDR2 reads FQNNGV. CDR3 region: CASTRDIVGGTIYF. The DNA for the CDR3 is TGTGCCAGCACCCGGGACATCGTAGGCGGCACCATATATTTT.

V usage is TRBV8-1 and J usage is TRBJ1-1; the D call in the table, TRBD1, was not verified against the DNA. TRBV8-1 is a pseudogene segment. CDR3 length equals 20 residues. CDR3 DNA: TGTGGCAGTGCATCCGCAGCCCTTACGGGCGCCTTGGACAGGGTCTCTGAAGCTTTCTTT. It encodes CGSASAALTGALDRVSEAFF.

The chain carries TRBV3-1 (or the pseudogene TRBV3-2) and TRBJ1-2; D is perhaps TRBD1 (6 bases). The V gene lost 4 bases and the J gene lost 4 bases, with 16 bases spanning the gap. The CDR3 has 15 residues. Germline V gene sequence: CDR1 LGHDT, CDR2 YNNKEL (reference sequence). DNA for the CDR3: TGTGCCAGCAGCCGCTTCCAGGGGAGTAGCTATGGCTACACCTTC. As protein: CASSRFQGSSYGYTF.

The chain recombines TRBV6-8 with TRBJ2-7, with TRBD2 matching 9 bases. Unmatched junction bases numbered 13, after V lost 8 bases and J lost 2 bases. The CDR3 loop spans 16 amino acids. From germline, CDR1 is MNHGY and CDR2 SAAAGT. The chain's CDR3 is CASRPLERGEPYEQYF. For the CDR3, the DNA is TGTGCCAGCCGCCCCCTTGAGCGGGGGGAGCCCTACGAGCAGTACTTC.

This chain uses TRBV6-2 or TRBV6-3 with TRBJ1-5; D not certain. The V gene lost 4 bases and the J gene lost 4 bases, with 8 bases spanning the gap. Per germline, CDR1 MNHEY and CDR2 SVGEGT. This CDR3 spans 13 amino acids. CDR3 in DNA: TGTGCCAGCAGTTTCAGAGGGAATCAGCCCCAGCATTTT. Encoded protein: CASSFRGNQPQHF.

This chain links TRBV6-5 with TRBJ2-1, with 8 bases fitting TRBD2. V was clipped by 4 bases and J by 9 bases; unmatched bases: 2. CDR1 and CDR2 (germline): MNHEY, SVGAGI. The CDR3 runs 12 residues. The CDR3 bases are TGTGCCAGCAGTTTCCGGGGGGGTGAGCAGTTCTTC. The encoded protein is CASSFRGGEQFF.

V usage is TRBV11-2 and J usage is TRBJ1-4; D is uncertain. V was shortened by 5 bases and J by 4 bases, with 14 bases between the two germline ends. Germline values: CDR1 SGHAT, CDR2 FQNNGV. This CDR3 region has 15 residues. Here the CDR3 DNA reads TGTGCCAGCAGCCCGTACACGGGTCGTAATGAAAAACTGTTTTTT. It translates to CASSPYTGRNEKLFF. The full variable domain, with the rest looked up from reference TRBV11-2 and TRBJ1-4, is EAGVAQSPRYKIIEKRQSVAFWCNPISGHATLYWYQQILGQGPKLLIQFQNNGVVDDSQLPKDRFSAERLKGVDSTLKIQPAKLEDSAVYLCASSPYTGRNEKLFFGSGTQLSVL.

The gene calls are TRBV10-3 and TRBJ2-5; TRBD1 aligns across 7 bases. The germline gives CDR1 ENHRY, CDR2 SYGVKD. The CDR3 extends over 13 amino acids. Unmatched junction bases numbered 9, after V lost 10 bases and J lost 4 bases. The CDR3 region has the DNA TGTGCCACCGGACAGGACTTACCAGAGACCCAGTACTTC. This gives the protein CATGQDLPETQYF.

The chain uses TRBV5-4 and TRBJ2-7, with TRBD1 matching 10 bases. Unmatched junction bases numbered 10, after V lost 4 bases and J lost 6 bases. The germline V gene has CDR1 SGHNT and CDR2 YYREEE (reference sequence). The CDR3 sequence is 15 residues long. Here the CDR3 DNA reads TGTGCCAGCAGCGTAACGGGACAGGGGCTGACCGAGCAGTACTTC. Its protein is CASSVTGQGLTEQYF. Filled out from reference TRBV5-4 and TRBJ2-7, the complete variable domain reads ETGVTQSPTHLIKTRGQQVTLRCSSQSGHNTVSWYQQALGQGPQFIFQYYREEENGRGNFPPRFSGLQFPNYSSELNVNALELDDSALYLCASSVTGQGLTEQYFGPGTRLTVT.

The genes are TRBV2 and TRBJ1-2; D is perhaps TRBD1 (5 bases). The ends were cut back, 9 bases at V and 4 bases at J, with 15 bases in the middle. The CDR3 runs to 13 residues. Germline V lookup: CDR1 SNHLY, CDR2 FYNNEI. DNA for the CDR3: TGTGCCAGGCAGGGCGACCGAAGCTATGGCTACACCTTC. It encodes CARQGDRSYGYTF.

V usage is TRBV6-5 and J usage is TRBJ2-7; D is possibly TRBD1 (5 bases). The CDR3 loop spans 14 amino acids. Germline assignment: CDR1 MNHEY and CDR2 SVGAGI. V was cut by 0 bases and J by 3 bases, with 9 bases left in between. The CDR3 region is CASSYSPGNYEQYF. CDR3 DNA: TGTGCCAGCAGTTACTCGCCAGGGAACTACGAGCAGTACTTC.

This clone has just one count. V usage is TRBV6-2 or TRBV6-3 and J usage is TRBJ1-1; 10 bases match TRBD1. J lost 0 bases, V lost 5 bases, and 6 bases had no gene match. This CDR3 has 16 residues. Germline CDR1 MNHEY, CDR2 SVGEGT. This chain's CDR3 is CASSDRDRGLNTEAFF. The CDR3 nucleotides read TGTGCCAGCAGTGACCGGGACAGGGGCTTGAACACTGAAGCTTTCTTT.

This clone was seen ten or more times. This rearrangement joins TRBV4-1 to TRBJ1-2; a weak D match, TRBD1 (5 bases). V lost 3 bases and J 6 bases, leaving 17 bases between the germline ends. CDR1 is MGHRA, CDR2 YSYEKL, per germline. This CDR3 has 15 amino acids. The CDR3 sequence is CASSHSQGLLNGYTF. The CDR3 nucleotides are TGCGCCAGCAGCCATAGTCAGGGACTCCTCAATGGCTACACCTTC.

The chain uses TRBV15 and TRBJ2-2; 10 bases line up with TRBD1. Per the germline V gene, CDR1 is LNHNV and CDR2 is YYDKDF (reference sequence). The V gene end was trimmed by 4 bases and the J gene end by 6 bases; junction bases not matched to a gene: 5. The CDR3 covers 15 residues. CDR3 sequence: CATSTDRGLAGELFF. The DNA of the CDR3 is TGTGCCACCAGCACTGACAGGGGGCTGGCCGGGGAGCTGTTTTTT.

The rearrangement joins TRBV30 to TRBJ2-7; 11 bases are a match to TRBD1. CDR1 and CDR2 (germline): GTSNPN, SVGIG (reference sequence). The CDR3 length is 14 residues. After removal of 5 bases from V and 4 bases from J, the junction contained 7 bases not matched to a gene. CDR3 sequence (DNA): TGTGCCTGGGGAACCGGGACAGGGGGTTACGAGCAGTACTTC. Protein product: CAWGTGTGGYEQYF.

The CDR3, as DNA: TGTGCCAGCAGTTTGAATATAGGGGACTATGGCTACACCTTC. Amino acids: CASSLNIGDYGYTF. V is TRBV28 and J is TRBJ1-2; possible D gene TRBD1, 5 bases. Germline assignment: CDR1 MDHEN and CDR2 SYDVKM. Between the trimmed V and J ends, which lost 3 bases and 3 bases, there was a span of 11 bases. The CDR3 extends over 14 amino acids.

This chain connects TRBV3-1 (or the pseudogene TRBV3-2) to TRBJ2-1; 9 bases align to TRBD2. Losses at the gene ends were 5 bases for V and 8 bases for J; bases not matched to a gene: 7. The germline V gene encodes CDR1 LGHDT and CDR2 YNNKEL (reference sequence). The CDR3 is made up of 14 amino acids. The DNA for the CDR3 is TGTGCCAGCAGCTGGCGCGGGGGGGATTATGAGCAGTTCTTC. This sequence encodes CASSWRGGDYEQFF.

This clone was detected only a few times. The chain uses TRBV5-4 and TRBJ1-3; D might be TRBD1 (6 bases). Trimming pared 0 bases from V and 1 base from J, leaving 17 bases between. The CDR3 spans 18 residues. Germline loops: CDR1 SGHNT, CDR2 YYREEE (reference sequence). The CDR3, as DNA: TGTGCCAGCAGCTTGGCTAGTGGGGCAGGGGTTTCTGGAAACACCATATATTTT. It translates to CASSLASGAGVSGNTIYF. The full variable domain, rest sourced from reference TRBV5-4 and TRBJ1-3, is ETGVTQSPTHLIKTRGQQVTLRCSSQSGHNTVSWYQQALGQGPQFIFQYYREEENGRGNFPPRFSGLQFPNYSSELNVNALELDDSALYLCASSLASGAGVSGNTIYFGEGSWLTVV.

The chain employs TRBV5-1 and TRBJ2-1, with 8 positions matching TRBD1. The length of the CDR3 is 15 residues. Germline V lookup: CDR1 SGHRS, CDR2 YFSETQ. Trimming cost V 5 bases and J 6 bases; bases outside gene matches: 10. The CDR3 sequence is CASSPDRGRGNEQFF. The CDR3 bases are TGCGCCAGCAGTCCCGACAGGGGAAGGGGCAATGAGCAGTTCTTC.

The chain combines TRBV7-3 with TRBJ1-1; D is perhaps TRBD1 (6 bases). V gave up 5 bases and J gave up 1 base, with 17 bases separating them. Per germline, CDR1 SGHTA and CDR2 FQGTGA. The CDR3 spans 16 residues. The CDR3 bases are TGTGCCAGCAGCCCATTACAGGGTGTAGCGAACACTGAAGCTTTCTTT. This encodes CASSPLQGVANTEAFF.

The chain uses TRBV6-2 or TRBV6-3 and TRBJ2-1, with 13 bases aligning to TRBD2. CDR1 is MNHEY and CDR2 is SVGEGT in the germline V gene. V was clipped by 5 bases and J by 7 bases; unmatched bases: 8. CDR3 length equals 16 residues. CDR3 sequence (DNA): TGTGCCAGCAGTCACGATCGGACTAGCGGGGGTAATGAGCAGTTCTTC. This translates into CASSHDRTSGGNEQFF.

This rearrangement joins TRBV28 to TRBJ2-7, with 10 bases lining up with TRBD1. Germline values: CDR1 MDHEN, CDR2 SYDVKM. CDR3 length: 14 amino acids. With 6 bases clipped from V and 5 bases from J, the junction kept 7 bases outside the gene matches. CDR3 protein: CASRIPGQGNEQYF. The DNA of the CDR3 is TGTGCCAGCAGGATTCCGGGACAGGGGAACGAGCAGTACTTC.

CDR3 DNA sequence: TGTGCCAGCAGCGCACCGGCCCGGACGGGGGGAAACACCATATATTTT. Protein product: CASSAPARTGGNTIYF. This chain joins TRBV7-9 and TRBJ1-3; D not resolved. The V gene lost 5 bases and the J gene lost 4 bases, with 18 bases spanning the gap. The CDR3 is 16 residues long. The germline V gene encodes CDR1 SEHNR and CDR2 FQNEAQ (reference sequence).

The chain couples TRBV27 to TRBJ1-4; 7 nucleotides align to TRBD1. V lost 2 bases, J lost 3 bases, and 6 bases stayed unmatched. CDR3 length: 16 amino acids. Per the germline V gene, CDR1 is MNHEY and CDR2 is SMNVEV (reference sequence). CDR3 protein: CASSLGRQGANEKLFF. CDR3 DNA sequence: TGTGCCAGCAGTTTAGGTCGTCAGGGGGCTAATGAAAAACTGTTTTTT. The full variable domain, rest sourced from reference TRBV27 and TRBJ1-4, is EAQVTQNPRYLITVTGKKLTVTCSQNMNHEYMSWYRQDPGLGLRQIYYSMNVEVTDKGDVPEGYKVSRKEKRNFPLILESPSPNQTSLYFCASSLGRQGANEKLFFGSGTQLSVL.